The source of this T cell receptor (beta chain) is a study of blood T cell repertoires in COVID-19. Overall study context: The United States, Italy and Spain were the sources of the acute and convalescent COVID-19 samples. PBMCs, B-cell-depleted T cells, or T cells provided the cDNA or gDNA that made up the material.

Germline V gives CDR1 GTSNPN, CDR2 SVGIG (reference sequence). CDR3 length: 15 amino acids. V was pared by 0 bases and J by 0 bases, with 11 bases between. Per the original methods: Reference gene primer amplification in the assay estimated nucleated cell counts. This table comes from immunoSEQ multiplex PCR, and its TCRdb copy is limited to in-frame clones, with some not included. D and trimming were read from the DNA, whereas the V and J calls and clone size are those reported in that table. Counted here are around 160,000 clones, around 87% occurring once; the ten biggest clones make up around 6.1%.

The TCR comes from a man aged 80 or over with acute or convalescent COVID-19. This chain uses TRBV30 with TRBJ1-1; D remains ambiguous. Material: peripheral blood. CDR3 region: CAWSVPRTVNTEAFF. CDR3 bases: TGTGCCTGGAGTGTACCCCGCACAGTGAACACTGAAGCTTTCTTT. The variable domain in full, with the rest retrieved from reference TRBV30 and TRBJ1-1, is SQTIHQWPATLVQPVGSPLSLECTVEGTSNPNLYWYRQAAGRGLQLLFYSVGIGQISSEVPQNLSASRPQDRQFILSSKKLLLSDSGFYLCAWSVPRTVNTEAFFGQGTRLTVV.